The 17 T cell receptor beta chains presented below share a single source sample, sequenced in a study of shared clonotypes between healthy human individuals. The data were produced by immunoSEQ multiplex PCR, yet TCRdb's version contains in-frame clones alone and is incomplete. This sample has some 2.1 million clones, with about 95% found just once. Terminally differentiated effector memory CD45RA+ cells were excluded by CCR7 positive selection of CD45RO-negative cells. The specimen sequenced was naive CD8+ T cells sorted from blood. All receptors come from a man between 18 and 29 years old in good health.

This clone was observed a few times. The chain has TRBV7-2 and TRBJ1-6, with TRBD1 matching 9 bases. The CDR3 is 16 residues long. With 2 bases clipped from V and 9 bases from J, the junction kept 8 bases outside the gene matches. From germline, CDR1 is SGHTA and CDR2 FQGNSA. In DNA form, the CDR3 reads TGTGCCAGCAGCTTATCCCTCGGACAGGGGATTTCACCCCTCCACTTT. This encodes CASSLSLGQGISPLHF.

The V call is TRBV30, the J call TRBJ2-2, with D hard to call. This CDR3 spans 14 amino acids. Looked up from germline, CDR1 is GTSNPN and CDR2 is SVGIG (reference sequence). Deletions cut 3 bases from V and 2 bases from J, with 10 bases between. Here the CDR3 DNA reads TGTGCCTGGAGCACCGTCGTAAACACCGGGGAGCTGTTTTTT. Encoded protein: CAWSTVVNTGELFF.

This chain connects TRBV7-6 to TRBJ2-3; D tentatively reads TRBD1 or TRBD2 (5 bases each). V dropped 0 bases and J dropped 5 bases, with 15 bases sitting between them. The CDR3 sequence is 16 residues long. Looked up from germline, CDR1 is SGHVS and CDR2 is FNYEAQ. The CDR3 nucleotides read TGTGCCAGCAGCTTAGCCGCCGAGGGGCTCGGAGATACGCAGTATTTT. It codes for CASSLAAEGLGDTQYF.

The gene calls are TRBV6-5 and TRBJ2-3; either TRBD1 or TRBD2 may supply D (7 bases each). CDR3 length: 16 residues. Trimming stripped 0 bases from V and 2 bases from J, with 12 bases between. Germline CDR1 reads MNHEY; CDR2 reads SVGAGI. The CDR3 protein is CASSYSGEGATDTQYF. The CDR3 DNA reads as TGTGCCAGCAGTTACTCTGGGGAGGGGGCCACAGATACGCAGTATTTT.

This chain connects TRBV6-6 to TRBJ2-5; 7 bases agree with TRBD2. With 2 bases clipped from V and 2 bases from J, the junction kept 5 bases outside the gene matches. CDR1 is MNHNY, CDR2 SVGAGI, per germline (reference sequence). The CDR3 runs 15 residues. The chain's CDR3 is CASSYAWGGQETQYF. In DNA, the CDR3 is TGTGCCAGCAGTTACGCTTGGGGGGGTCAAGAGACCCAGTACTTC.

In this sample, this clone turned up a few times. CDR3 amino acids: CASSFQDRPYNEQFF. The CDR3 region has the DNA TGTGCCAGCAGTTTTCAGGACAGACCCTACAATGAGCAGTTCTTC. The chain employs TRBV2 and TRBJ2-1; TRBD1 is a possible D gene (6 bases). Trimming pared 5 bases from V and 2 bases from J, leaving 13 bases between. This CDR3 is built from 15 residues. Germline-derived CDR1 and CDR2 are SNHLY and FYNNEI.

The chain is built from TRBV7-2 and TRBJ2-5; 9 nucleotides line up with TRBD2. CDR1 is SGHTA and CDR2 is FQGNSA in the germline V gene. CDR3 length equals 15 residues. Trimming took 0 bases from V and 4 from J; bases not matched to a gene: 3. The CDR3 region is CASSLAAGGRETQYF. DNA of the CDR3: TGTGCCAGCAGCTTAGCGGCGGGAGGGCGAGAGACCCAGTACTTC.

V is TRBV7-9 and J is TRBJ2-1, with 7 bases that match TRBD2. Trimming at V came to 5 bases and at J to 5 bases, leaving 12 bases not matched to a gene. The CDR3 covers 16 residues. CDR1 and CDR2 from the germline V gene are SEHNR and FQNEAQ (reference sequence). The CDR3 DNA reads as TGTGCCAGCAGCCCCACGGCCCGGGGGGTCGACAATGAGCAGTTCTTC. Protein: CASSPTARGVDNEQFF.

CDR3 coding DNA: TGTGCCAGCAGTGAAGAGGGACAGGGGGCTAATGAAAAACTGTTTTTT. Translated: CASSEEGQGANEKLFF. The rearrangement joins TRBV6-1 to TRBJ1-4; 11 bases map to TRBD1. CDR1 and CDR2 (germline): MNHNS, SASEGT. The CDR3 has 16 residues. V gave up 1 base and J gave up 3 bases; unmatched junction bases: 1.

This chain uses TRBV5-1 with TRBJ2-1; 7 bases agree with TRBD2. After removal of 2 bases from V and 8 bases from J, the junction contained 7 bases not matched to a gene. The CDR3 is 14 amino acids. CDR1 SGHRS and CDR2 YFSETQ come from the germline V gene. The CDR3 spells CASSLGRVRDEQFF. CDR3 sequence (DNA): TGCGCCAGCAGCTTAGGGAGGGTCAGGGATGAGCAGTTCTTC.

The chain joins TRBV5-6 to TRBJ2-7, with D uncertain. Germline loops: CDR1 SGHDT, CDR2 YYEEEE. This CDR3 has 14 amino acids. Deletions cut 3 bases from V and 2 bases from J, with 12 bases between. In nucleotides, the CDR3 is TGTGCCAGCAGCTACGGCGACTCAGCCTACGAGCAGTACTTC. This translates into CASSYGDSAYEQYF. Based on the CDR3 plus reference TRBV5-6 and TRBJ2-7, the full variable domain is DAGVTQSPTHLIKTRGQQVTLRCSPKSGHDTVSWYQQALGQGPQFIFQYYEEEERQRGNFPDRFSGHQFPNYSSELNVNALLLGDSALYLCASSYGDSAYEQYFGPGTRLTVT.

Notes on this clone: One junction end does not reproduce the germline sequence, and a read error may be involved. The genes are TRBV4-3 and TRBJ2-1; 7 bases match TRBD2. CDR1 is LGHNA and CDR2 is YSLEER in the germline V gene. This CDR3 spans 16 amino acids. The CDR3 here is CASSQDLGGSYDEQFF. The CDR3 region has the DNA TGCGCCAGCAGCCAAGATCTTGGCGGGAGCTACGATGAGCAGTTCTTC.

On this clone itself: Other DNA sequences in this specimen translate into the identical CDR3. The genes are TRBV6-5 and TRBJ2-7; D possibly corresponds to TRBD1 (6 bases). Germline V gene data show CDR1 as MNHEY and CDR2 as SVGAGI. The CDR3 runs to 15 residues. Trimming stripped 6 bases from V and 4 bases from J, with 19 bases between. The DNA of the CDR3 is TGTGCCAGCAGCCTCAATACAGGGAACTCATACGAGCAGTACTTC. Translation: CASSLNTGNSYEQYF.

This chain joins TRBV5-1 and TRBJ2-3, with a possible D match to TRBD2 (5 bases). CDR3 size: 13 residues. CDR1 and CDR2 from the germline V gene are SGHRS and YFSETQ. Trimming cost V 0 bases and J 5 bases, with 7 bases left between them. CDR3 amino acids: CASSLVGGDTQYF. The CDR3 bases are TGCGCCAGCAGCTTGGTCGGAGGAGATACGCAGTATTTT. The full variable domain, in which reference TRBV5-1 and TRBJ2-3 provide the parts outside the CDR3, is KAGVTQTPRYLIKTRGQQVTLSCSPISGHRSVSWYQQTPGQGLQFLFEYFSETQRNKGNFPGRFSGRQFSNSRSEMNVSTLELGDSALYLCASSLVGGDTQYFGPGTRLTVL.

With regard to this clone: Other DNA sequences within the sample encode an identical CDR3. The chain links TRBV5-6 to TRBJ1-5, with TRBD1 matching 8 bases. V trimming: 0 bases; J trimming: 7 bases; junction bases outside the gene matches: 0. This CDR3 has 13 residues. Germline-derived CDR1 and CDR2 are SGHDT and YYEEEE. CDR3 DNA: TGTGCCAGCAGCTTGGGGACAGGGCAGCCCCAGCATTTT. Its translation is CASSLGTGQPQHF.

The V and J genes are TRBV6-5 and TRBJ1-5, with D unresolved. Per germline, CDR1 MNHEY and CDR2 SVGAGI. V lost 6 bases and J lost 1, with 10 bases in between. This CDR3 spans 14 amino acids. The DNA for the CDR3 is TGTGCCAGCAGCCTATATACGAGCAATCAGCCCCAGCATTTT. Residues: CASSLYTSNQPQHF.

A single count supports this clone. The chain recombines TRBV7-9 with TRBJ2-7; D is unresolved. CDR1 and CDR2 (germline): SEHNR, FQNEAQ (reference sequence). The germline V and J ends were trimmed by 2 bases and 2 bases, with 7 bases remaining between them. This CDR3 region has 13 residues. DNA for the CDR3: TGTGCCAGCAGCTTATTAGCCCCCTACGAGCAGTACTTC. This translates into CASSLLAPYEQYF.